What follows are 27 T cell receptor beta chains derived from one specimen sequenced in a study of blood T cell repertoires in COVID-19. Sequencing was performed with immunoSEQ multiplex PCR; in TCRdb, only in-frame clones are kept and a portion is missing. The sample shows 180,000 or so clones, about 90% of them seen only once. Sequencing used peripheral blood. The receptors were sampled from a man aged 50 to 59 with acute or convalescent COVID-19.

In this sample, this clone turned up once. The V and J genes are TRBV24-1 and TRBJ2-7; 8 positions match TRBD1. CDR3 length: 16 residues. Trimming cost V 2 bases and J 3 bases; bases outside gene matches: 8. Germline CDR1 KGHDR, CDR2 SFDVKD. The CDR3 protein is CATSDCSAGGLYEQYV. CDR3 in DNA: TGTGCCACCAGTGATTGTTCGGCAGGGGGCCTCTACGAGCAGTACGTC.

V and J are TRBV10-3 and TRBJ1-1, with D perhaps TRBD1 (6 bases). Looked up from germline, CDR1 is ENHRY and CDR2 is SYGVKD. The V end lost 3 bases, the J end lost 1 base, and 12 bases lay between the germline ends. The CDR3 is made up of 15 amino acids. The chain's CDR3 is CAISEVRTANTEAFF. The CDR3 DNA reads as TGTGCCATCAGTGAAGTCCGGACAGCGAACACTGAAGCTTTCTTT.

V gene TRBV4-1 combines with J gene TRBJ1-4, with TRBD1 matching 7 bases. J lost 5 bases, V lost 2 bases, and 8 bases had no gene match. The length of the CDR3 is 16 residues. Germline V lookup: CDR1 MGHRA, CDR2 YSYEKL. The CDR3 spells CASSQSGTANNEKLFF. In DNA form, the CDR3 reads TGCGCCAGCAGCCAATCCGGGACAGCGAACAATGAAAAACTGTTTTTT.

This chain uses TRBV6-2 or TRBV6-3 with TRBJ1-5, with D possibly matching TRBD1 (6 bases). The CDR3 is made up of 15 amino acids. Per germline, CDR1 MNHEY and CDR2 SVGEGT. V gave up 5 bases and J gave up 1 base, with 12 bases separating them. The CDR3 bases are TGTGCCAGCAGTCCACAGGGCCCGAGCAATCAGCCCCAGCATTTT. Amino acid sequence: CASSPQGPSNQPQHF.

The chain joins TRBV5-1 to TRBJ2-7; D may be TRBD1 (7 bases). CDR1 is SGHRS and CDR2 is YFSETQ in the germline V gene. This CDR3 region has 14 residues. Trimming stripped 2 bases from V and 3 bases from J, with 12 bases between. The CDR3 sequence is CASSFGQGGYEQYV. The CDR3 DNA follows: TGCGCCAGCAGCTTTGGTCAGGGGGGCTACGAGCAGTACGTC.

The rearrangement uses TRBV6-5 and TRBJ2-3; perhaps TRBD2 as D (5 bases). CDR1 MNHEY and CDR2 SVGAGI come from the germline V gene. This CDR3 comprises 14 residues. V lost 5 bases and J lost 6, with 15 bases in between. CDR3 DNA: TGTGCCAGCAGTATGTCGGGGAAGGATGATACGCAGTATTTT. Translating gives CASSMSGKDDTQYF.

This chain uses TRBV10-3 with TRBJ2-3; 7 bases fit TRBD1. Germline loops: CDR1 ENHRY, CDR2 SYGVKD. CDR3 length: 15 amino acids. The ends lost 6 bases at V and 0 bases at J; junction bases unmatched: 6. CDR3 region: CAISEGQTSTDTQYF. The CDR3 region has the DNA TGTGCCATCAGCGAGGGACAGACTAGCACAGATACGCAGTATTTT.

This clone appeared a single time. The rearrangement uses TRBV6-4 and TRBJ1-2; the match to TRBD1 covers 9 bases. This CDR3 is built from 15 residues. Losses at the gene ends were 0 bases for V and 8 bases for J; bases not matched to a gene: 7. Per germline, CDR1 MRHNA and CDR2 SNTAGT. CDR3 DNA sequence: TGTGCCAGCAGTGACTCGGGACAGGGAATTGGCGGCTACACCTTC. It is translated as CASSDSGQGIGGYTF.

This chain joins TRBV30 and TRBJ2-1; tentative D call: TRBD1 (6 bases). The length of the CDR3 is 15 residues. Deletions cut 0 bases from V and 3 bases from J, with 12 bases between. The V gene's germline CDR1 is GTSNPN and CDR2 SVGIG (reference sequence). In DNA form, the CDR3 reads TGTGCCTGGAGTGTAACACAGGGCATCTACAATGAGCAGTTCTTC. Translated, it gives CAWSVTQGIYNEQFF.

The chain employs TRBV19 and TRBJ2-1, with 7 bases identical to TRBD1. The CDR3 runs 20 residues. The germline V gene encodes CDR1 LNHDA and CDR2 SQIVND (reference sequence). V lost 0 bases and J lost 8; bases outside the gene matches: 22. Written as DNA, the CDR3 is TGTGCCAGTAGTATAGACTCACAACTAAAGACAGGGCCCCCCTCCCATGAGCAGTTCTTC. Translation: CASSIDSQLKTGPPSHEQFF. Based on the CDR3 plus reference TRBV19 and TRBJ2-1, the full variable domain is DGGITQSPKYLFRKEGQNVTLSCEQNLNHDAMYWYRQDPGQGLRLIYYSQIVNDFQKGDIAEGYSVSREKKESFPLTVTSAQKNPTAFYLCASSIDSQLKTGPPSHEQFFGPGTRLTVL.

This rearrangement joins TRBV2 to TRBJ1-3; D not resolved. Germline assignment: CDR1 SNHLY and CDR2 FYNNEI. Trimming stripped 6 bases from V and 0 bases from J, with 18 bases between. This CDR3 region has 17 residues. In nucleotides, the CDR3 is TGTGCCAGCAGCGCGACCAAAACAGCCCTCTCTGGAAACACCATATATTTT. This sequence encodes CASSATKTALSGNTIYF.

The V and J genes are TRBV5-1 and TRBJ2-5; D possibly corresponds to TRBD2 (5 bases). Trimming pared 4 bases from V and 2 bases from J, leaving 12 bases between. The CDR3 length is 14 residues. Germline V lookup: CDR1 SGHRS, CDR2 YFSETQ. This CDR3 reads CASSPGGSQETQYF. In DNA form, the CDR3 reads TGCGCCAGCAGCCCCGGAGGTTCACAAGAGACCCAGTACTTC.

The chain employs TRBV13 and TRBJ2-3, with 10 positions matching TRBD2. After removal of 2 bases from V and 6 bases from J, the junction contained 8 bases not matched to a gene. The CDR3 length is 16 residues. CDR1 and CDR2 from the germline V gene are PRHDT and FYEKMQ (reference sequence). The CDR3 sequence is CASSLLKRGGGDTQYF. CDR3 in DNA: TGTGCCAGCAGCTTACTAAAGCGGGGGGGCGGGGATACGCAGTATTTT.

The rearrangement uses TRBV4-1 and TRBJ2-7; D may be TRBD1 (7 bases). CDR1 and CDR2 (germline): MGHRA, YSYEKL. The CDR3 loop spans 15 amino acids. V lost 4 bases to trimming and J lost 4 bases, with 17 bases between them. CDR3 sequence: CASSPRDSGSYEQYF. The DNA of the CDR3 is TGCGCCAGCAGCCCACGGGACAGCGGGTCTTACGAGCAGTACTTC.

The chain carries TRBV7-6 and TRBJ2-7; weak D call: TRBD1 (5 bases). The V gene's germline CDR1 is SGHVS and CDR2 FNYEAQ. V lost 2 bases to trimming and J lost 2 bases, with 22 bases between them. The CDR3 length is 18 residues. CDR3 bases: TGTGCCAGCAGCTTAAAAATCCCCAGTGCAGGGTCCACCTACGAGCAGTACTTC. It is translated as CASSLKIPSAGSTYEQYF.

V gene TRBV2 combines with J gene TRBJ2-7; 10 positions agree with TRBD2. Germline V gene lookup returns CDR1 SNHLY and CDR2 FYNNEI. V shed 5 bases, J shed 2 bases, and the junction held 3 bases outside the gene matches. The length of the CDR3 is 14 residues. For the CDR3, the DNA is TGTGCCAGCAGTACTAGCGGGGCAACCTACGAGCAGTACTTC. It translates to CASSTSGATYEQYF.

This clone was observed a single time. The chain couples TRBV7-2 to TRBJ2-5; possible D gene TRBD1, 5 bases. V was cut by 3 bases and J by 0 bases, with 11 bases left in between. The CDR3 has 15 amino acids. CDR1 and CDR2 from the germline V gene are SGHTA and FQGNSA. Written as DNA, the CDR3 is TGTGCCAGCAGCTTCCAGACAGACGACCAAGAGACCCAGTACTTC. Protein: CASSFQTDDQETQYF.

This clone was recorded once. The chain uses TRBV28 and TRBJ1-6; a weak D match, TRBD1 (6 bases). CDR1 and CDR2 (germline): MDHEN, SYDVKM. V lost 7 bases, J lost 8 bases, and 21 bases lay in between. The CDR3 is made up of 16 amino acids. CDR3 amino acids: CASTKVGAPGDSPLHF. The CDR3 DNA sequence: TGTGCCAGCACCAAAGTGGGGGCGCCCGGGGATTCACCCCTCCACTTT.

V usage is TRBV5-4 and J usage is TRBJ1-2; possible D gene TRBD1, 6 bases. Per germline, CDR1 SGHNT and CDR2 YYREEE (reference sequence). Trimming cost V 4 bases and J 5 bases, with 15 bases left between them. The CDR3 runs to 14 residues. The CDR3 DNA reads TGTGCCAGCAGCCACCCACAGGGATTGTATGGCTACACCTTC. Residues: CASSHPQGLYGYTF.

The chain uses TRBV28 and TRBJ1-6; 11 bases fit TRBD1. The CDR3 length is 15 residues. The germline gives CDR1 MDHEN, CDR2 SYDVKM. V shed 6 bases and J 10 bases; nucleotides not matched to a gene: 8. The CDR3 nucleotides read TGTGCCAGCAGCACCGGGACAGGGGGTAAATCACCCCTCCACTTT. Encoded protein: CASSTGTGGKSPLHF.

This chain's CDR3 is CAISESPYRRTEAFF. DNA for the CDR3: TGTGCCATCAGTGAGTCGCCTTACAGGCGCACTGAAGCTTTCTTT. The chain carries TRBV10-3 and TRBJ1-1; TRBD1 is a possible D gene (5 bases). V lost 0 bases, J lost 4 bases, and 12 bases lay in between. CDR3 length equals 15 residues. CDR1 ENHRY and CDR2 SYGVKD come from the germline V gene.

The chain is built from TRBV18 and TRBJ2-7; 8 positions match TRBD2. In germline, CDR1 is KGHSH, CDR2 LQKENI. V was clipped by 3 bases and J by 2 bases; unmatched bases: 9. The CDR3 has 16 residues. CDR3 in amino acids: CASSPPKGSGAYEQYF. The CDR3 DNA follows: TGTGCCAGCTCACCCCCTAAGGGTAGCGGGGCCTACGAGCAGTACTTC.

V is TRBV30 and J is TRBJ2-1, with D possibly being TRBD2 (6 bases). The CDR3 sequence is 15 residues long. Germline V gene lookup returns CDR1 GTSNPN and CDR2 SVGIG (reference sequence). Trimming left V 0 bases short and J 3 bases short, with 12 bases between. CDR3 protein: CAWSVRGTIYNEQFF. For the CDR3, the DNA is TGTGCCTGGAGTGTCCGCGGGACCATCTACAATGAGCAGTTCTTC.

This chain uses TRBV10-3 with TRBJ2-2, with 7 bases identical to TRBD1. The CDR3 is 13 amino acids. Unmatched junction bases numbered 3, after V lost 7 bases and J lost 4 bases. Germline V CDR1 and CDR2: ENHRY, SYGVKD. CDR3 bases: TGTGCCATCACGGCAGGGGGCACCGGGGAGCTGTTTTTT. Amino acid sequence: CAITAGGTGELFF.

Concerning this clone: This same CDR3 is encoded by further DNA sequences in the sample. V gene TRBV27 combines with J gene TRBJ2-1; 7 bases match TRBD2. Germline V gene data show CDR1 as MNHEY and CDR2 as SMNVEV (reference sequence). The ends lost 2 bases at V and 7 bases at J; junction bases unmatched: 5. This CDR3 comprises 14 residues. The chain's CDR3 is CASSLLAGVNEQFF. In nucleotides, the CDR3 is TGTGCCAGCAGTTTACTGGCGGGAGTGAATGAGCAGTTCTTC.

This chain joins TRBV28 and TRBJ1-4; TRBD1 agrees at 7 bases. Unmatched junction bases numbered 8, after V lost 5 bases and J lost 5 bases. Looked up from germline, CDR1 is MDHEN and CDR2 is SYDVKM. The CDR3 loop spans 15 amino acids. CDR3 protein: CASSPLQGGNEKLFF. The CDR3 region has the DNA TGTGCCAGCAGTCCCCTCCAGGGGGGCAATGAAAAACTGTTTTTT.

The chain combines TRBV29-1 with TRBJ2-5; TRBD1 is a possible D gene (5 bases). Deletions cut 4 bases from V and 2 bases from J, with 8 bases between. CDR1 SQVTM and CDR2 ANQGSEA come from the germline V gene. CDR3 size: 12 residues. CDR3 amino acids: CSVGTNQETQYF. The CDR3 DNA follows: TGCAGCGTTGGGACAAATCAAGAGACCCAGTACTTC.